The 13 T cell receptor beta chains below come from one sample, sequenced in a study of beta chain features in type 1 diabetes. Study-level points and caveats: For Type 1 diabetes patients, all four CD4+ subsets carried TCRB CDR3s that were moderately but significantly shorter.

No antigens are known for them. Sequencing targeted expressed TCRB transcripts, as all isolated RNA had been reverse transcribed. Assay: immunoSEQ multiplex PCR; the TCRdb copy retains only in-frame clones and omits some. The repertoire holds approximately 250,000 clones, with roughly 11% as singletons. Sequenced material: naive CD4+ T cells from blood. The receptor source for this set is a man younger than 40 with type 1 diabetes.

This clone has a handful of counts. V usage is TRBV7-2 and J usage is TRBJ2-3, with 7 bases matching TRBD2. CDR1 SGHTA and CDR2 FQGNSA come from the germline V gene. The CDR3 runs 17 residues. V dropped 5 bases and J dropped 2; count of bases not matched to a gene: 13. CDR3 bases: TGTGCCAGCAGCCCAGACCGGGCGGGGGTAACCACAGATACGCAGTATTTT. Residues: CASSPDRAGVTTDTQYF.

The gene calls are TRBV4-2 and TRBJ2-5; D may be TRBD2 (6 bases). There are 16 residues in the CDR3. The germline V and J ends were trimmed by 3 bases and 4 bases, with 18 bases remaining between them. Germline V lookup: CDR1 LGHNA, CDR2 YNFKEQ. CDR3 bases: TGTGCCAGCAGCCAGGTCTTCGGGGGTCCCCCAGAGACCCAGTACTTC. Protein sequence: CASSQVFGGPPETQYF.

This clone showed up just a few times. The chain employs TRBV5-1 and TRBJ1-2; 7 bases fit TRBD1. V dropped 4 bases and J dropped 8; count of bases not matched to a gene: 17. Germline V lookup: CDR1 SGHRS, CDR2 YFSETQ. The CDR3 sequence is 16 residues long. The CDR3 region is CASSTHLLRDSSGYTF. The CDR3 DNA reads TGCGCCAGCAGCACCCACCTGCTCCGGGACAGTTCGGGCTACACCTTC.

In its sample, this clone was seen a few times. V is TRBV9 and J is TRBJ1-5; D may be TRBD1 (5 bases). The V gene lost 4 bases and the J gene lost 6 bases, with 14 bases spanning the gap. Germline V gene sequence: CDR1 SGDLS, CDR2 YYNGEE. The CDR3 runs to 14 residues. CDR3 sequence: CASSSGGDIQPQHF. The CDR3 nucleotides read TGTGCCAGCAGCTCCGGGGGTGATATTCAGCCCCAGCATTTT.

This clone was detected only a few times. The genes are TRBV2 and TRBJ1-1; TRBD1 matches 8 bases. After removal of 4 bases from V and 5 bases from J, the junction contained 12 bases not matched to a gene. The CDR3 runs to 16 residues. In germline, CDR1 is SNHLY, CDR2 FYNNEI. The CDR3, as DNA: TGTGCCAGCAGTGCCCAAGGAACAGGGGGGGCGACTGAAGCTTTCTTT. Its protein is CASSAQGTGGATEAFF.

The chain is built from TRBV6-5 and TRBJ2-2, with 7 bases aligning to TRBD1. The CDR3 consists of 15 residues. Trimming took 0 bases from V and 9 from J; bases not matched to a gene: 7. The germline V gene encodes CDR1 MNHEY and CDR2 SVGAGI. CDR3 bases: TGTGCCAGCAGTTACTCAAACAGGGGAGATCGGGAGCTGTTTTTT. This gives the protein CASSYSNRGDRELFF.

This clone came up a few times. The rearrangement uses TRBV5-6 and TRBJ2-2, with D hard to call. The CDR3 spans 14 residues. Germline CDR1 and CDR2: SGHDT and YYEEEE. V dropped 2 bases and J dropped 0 bases, with 5 bases sitting between them. CDR3 in amino acids: CASSFPSNTGELFF. CDR3 sequence (DNA): TGTGCCAGCAGCTTTCCTTCGAACACCGGGGAGCTGTTTTTT.

The rearrangement links TRBV7-3 to TRBJ2-3; 8 bases agree with TRBD2. The CDR3 length is 15 residues. After removal of 5 bases from V and 2 bases from J, the junction contained 6 bases not matched to a gene. The germline V gene encodes CDR1 SGHTA and CDR2 FQGTGA. CDR3 sequence reads: CASSPSGGLTDTQYF. For the CDR3, the DNA is TGTGCCAGCAGCCCCAGCGGGGGCCTCACAGATACGCAGTATTTT.

This chain uses TRBV18 with TRBJ2-1, with 9 bases aligning to TRBD2. The CDR3 consists of 15 residues. CDR1 is KGHSH, CDR2 LQKENI, per germline. Losses at the gene ends were 6 bases for V and 5 bases for J; bases not matched to a gene: 8. CDR3 bases: TGTGCCAGCTCGCTATCTAGCGGGGCCGACAATGAGCAGTTCTTC. Its translation is CASSLSSGADNEQFF. The full variable domain, in which reference TRBV18 and TRBJ2-1 provide the parts outside the CDR3, is NAGVMQNPRHLVRRRGQEARLRCSPMKGHSHVYWYRQLPEEGLKFMVYLQKENIIDESGMPKERFSAEFPKEGPSILRIQQVVRGDSAAYFCASSLSSGADNEQFFGPGTRLTVL.

In this sample, this clone turned up a few times. The rearrangement links TRBV6-5 to TRBJ1-1, with 7 bases aligning to TRBD1. Germline values: CDR1 MNHEY, CDR2 SVGAGI. The CDR3 sequence is 15 residues long. Trimming removed 2 bases from V and 0 bases from J; junction bases left unmatched: 3. The DNA of the CDR3 is TGTGCCAGCAGTTACGCCGGGACAGTGAACACTGAAGCTTTCTTT. Encoded protein: CASSYAGTVNTEAFF.

V is TRBV7-3 and J is TRBJ2-5; 7 bases are a match to TRBD2. The V gene end was trimmed by 5 bases and the J gene end by 5 bases; junction bases not matched to a gene: 11. The CDR3 is 15 residues long. The germline gives CDR1 SGHTA, CDR2 FQGTGA. Here the CDR3 DNA reads TGTGCCAGCAGCCCTAGCGGACTCGGGGTGGAGACCCAGTACTTC. It encodes CASSPSGLGVETQYF.

The sample holds a few counts of this clone. CDR3 loop: CASSQGGRALSEKLFF. The CDR3 DNA sequence: TGCGCCAGCAGCCAAGGCGGGCGTGCCCTGAGCGAAAAACTGTTTTTT. The chain has TRBV4-3 and TRBJ1-4; D not certain. V gave up 1 base and J gave up 8 bases, with 17 bases separating them. The CDR3 runs 16 residues. The V gene's germline CDR1 is LGHNA and CDR2 YSLEER.

The rearrangement joins TRBV9 to TRBJ1-1; tentative D call: TRBD1 (6 bases). Trimming stripped 3 bases from V and 1 base from J, with 16 bases between. Germline V gene sequence: CDR1 SGDLS, CDR2 YYNGEE. The CDR3 totals 16 residues. The CDR3 region has the DNA TGTGCCAGCAGCGCACGGGAGGGCAGGGGGAACACTGAAGCTTTCTTT. Translation: CASSAREGRGNTEAFF.